The entry that follows covers one T cell receptor beta chain sequence. Source study methods: Amplification of reference gene primers provided the estimated nucleated cell counts. Sequenced by immunoSEQ multiplex PCR; TCRdb stores in-frame clones only, minus some. V, J and clone size reflect that table, while D and trimming were determined from the DNA. The sample carries roughly 140,000 clones, approximately 84% recorded once. V shed 5 bases and J 0 bases; nucleotides not matched to a gene: 4. This CDR3 region has 16 residues. Germline V gene sequence: CDR1 SEHNR, CDR2 FQNEAQ (reference sequence). These data come from a study of blood T cell repertoires in COVID-19. Study as a whole: Whether acute or convalescent, the COVID-19 samples came from the United States, Italy and Spain.

The rearrangement links TRBV7-9 to TRBJ2-6; 7 bases line up with TRBD1. Material: peripheral blood. The origin of this receptor is a woman older than 75 in a cohort sampled during active or convalescent COVID-19. The CDR3, as DNA: TGTGCCAGCAGCGGAGACAGGGACTCTGGGGCCAACGTCCTGACTTTC. Amino acids: CASSGDRDSGANVLTF.